This T cell receptor beta chain was observed in a study of prognosis after radiotherapy for stage I lung cancer. Whole-study findings and limits: As reported, TRBV and TRBJ gene usage differed between patients who had metastases and those who did not.

Germline values: CDR1 MNHEY, CDR2 SVGEGT. V was pared by 6 bases and J by 8 bases, with 12 bases of the junction left unmatched. CDR3 length: 15 residues. Comments on this clonotype: Its target is unknown.

Template was genomic DNA; TCR beta CDR3 amplified in two multiplex PCR rounds. Initially, in first-round PCR, primers specific to each TRBV and TRBJ gene were used. TCRdb independently ran MiXCR on the multiplex PCR reads; one entry per CDR3 protein. This table holds roughly 15,000 distinct CDR3 sequences, roughly 38% found once. This clonotype was sampled from a donor of 50 years or more with non-small cell lung cancer. The sequences come from PBMCs, collected before or after stereotactic body radiation therapy (not recorded which). J is TRBJ1-5 and V is TRBV6-2 or TRBV6-3; 8 positions match TRBD1. CDR3 amino acids: CASRLEDRGGKPQHF. The CDR3 DNA follows: TGTGCCAGCAGACTAGAAGACAGGGGTGGTAAGCCCCAGCATTTT.